Listed below are T cell receptor beta chains from one sample, sequenced in a study of T cell responses to AZD1222 COVID-19 vaccine. The method was immunoSEQ multiplex PCR; TCRdb's version includes in-frame clones alone and lacks a portion of them. The top ten hold just under 5% of the sample, which has roughly 92,000 clones, 85% to 90% seen once. The material sequenced was peripheral blood, taken 28 days after the second AZD1222 dose. These receptors were collected from an adult who received the AZD1222 COVID-19 vaccine. Each CDR3 is given with its conserved first and last residue. Each record gives: clone size, CDR3 length, V gene, D gene, J gene, CDR3 protein, CDR3 DNA. The D gene is left open where the match is weak. Rows may omit the clone size; those that give it use once, few, many or a size class.

clone_size: NA
cdr3_length: 16
v_call: TRBV28
d_call: NA
j_call: TRBJ2-1
cdr3_aa: CASSPAWTNAYNEQFF
cdr3_nt: TGTGCCAGCAGCCCCGCGTGGACAAATGCCTACAATGAGCAGTTCTTC

clone_size: NA
cdr3_length: 14
v_call: TRBV5-1
d_call: NA
j_call: TRBJ1-1
cdr3_aa: CASSLARQSTEAFF
cdr3_nt: TGCGCCAGCAGCTTGGCACGGCAGAGCACTGAAGCTTTCTTT

clone_size: NA
cdr3_length: 16
v_call: TRBV18
d_call: TRBD2
j_call: TRBJ2-7
cdr3_aa: CASSSIGASGSREQYF
cdr3_nt: TGTGCCAGCTCATCAATCGGGGCTAGCGGTTCTAGGGAGCAGTACTTC

clone_size: NA
cdr3_length: 15
v_call: TRBV10-3
d_call: TRBD2
j_call: TRBJ2-3
cdr3_aa: CAISELAVPTDTQYF
cdr3_nt: TGTGCCATCAGTGAACTAGCGGTCCCCACAGATACGCAGTATTTT

clone_size: NA
cdr3_length: 13
v_call: TRBV5-4
d_call: NA
j_call: TRBJ1-2
cdr3_aa: CASSGRGWEGYTF
cdr3_nt: TGTGCCAGCAGTGGAAGGGGCTGGGAAGGCTACACCTTC

clone_size: NA
cdr3_length: 14
v_call: TRBV18
d_call: TRBD1
j_call: TRBJ1-1
cdr3_aa: CASSPGQGATEAFF
cdr3_nt: TGTGCCAGCTCACCGGGACAGGGGGCGACTGAAGCTTTCTTT

clone_size: NA
cdr3_length: 13
v_call: TRBV6-6
d_call: NA
j_call: TRBJ1-1
cdr3_aa: CASSYSQGFEAFF
cdr3_nt: TGTGCCAGCAGTTACTCTCAGGGTTTTGAAGCTTTCTTT

clone_size: once
cdr3_length: 16
v_call: TRBV7-3
d_call: TRBD1
j_call: TRBJ2-1
cdr3_aa: CASSLYTRTGGDEQFF
cdr3_nt: TGTGCCAGCAGCTTATATACACGGACAGGGGGTGATGAGCAGTTCTTC

clone_size: NA
cdr3_length: 16
v_call: TRBV5-1
d_call: NA
j_call: TRBJ2-2
cdr3_aa: CASSPGWGANTGELFF
cdr3_nt: TGCGCCAGCAGCCCCGGCTGGGGAGCGAACACCGGGGAGCTGTTTTTT

clone_size: NA
cdr3_length: 16
v_call: TRBV18
d_call: NA
j_call: TRBJ2-3
cdr3_aa: CASSHRTGSRTDTQYF
cdr3_nt: TGTGCCAGCTCACACCGAACAGGGAGTCGCACAGATACGCAGTATTTT

clone_size: NA
cdr3_length: 14
v_call: TRBV7-9
d_call: NA
j_call: TRBJ1-2
cdr3_aa: CASSFPGQGSGYTF
cdr3_nt: TGTGCCAGCAGCTTCCCTGGCCAGGGCAGTGGCTACACCTTC

clone_size: NA
cdr3_length: 13
v_call: TRBV5-4
d_call: NA
j_call: TRBJ2-3
cdr3_aa: CASSLVPTDTQYF
cdr3_nt: TGTGCCAGCAGCTTGGTGCCCACAGATACGCAGTATTTT

clone_size: once
cdr3_length: 16
v_call: TRBV20-1
d_call: TRBD1
j_call: TRBJ2-7
cdr3_aa: CSASGTGTASSYEQYF
cdr3_nt: TGCAGTGCTAGTGGCACCGGGACAGCTAGCTCCTACGAGCAGTACTTC

clone_size: NA
cdr3_length: 16
v_call: TRBV13
d_call: TRBD2
j_call: TRBJ2-7
cdr3_aa: CASSPQERGSLYEQYF
cdr3_nt: TGTGCCAGCAGCCCCCAAGAGCGGGGGAGCCTCTACGAGCAGTACTTC

clone_size: once
cdr3_length: 13
v_call: TRBV7-3
d_call: TRBD2
j_call: TRBJ2-3
cdr3_aa: CASSTGLADTQYF
cdr3_nt: TGTGCCAGCAGCACCGGACTAGCAGATACGCAGTATTTT

clone_size: NA
cdr3_length: 15
v_call: TRBV2
d_call: NA
j_call: TRBJ1-5
cdr3_aa: CASSKEGSSNQPQHF
cdr3_nt: TGTGCCAGCAGTAAAGAGGGGTCTAGCAATCAGCCCCAGCATTTT

clone_size: NA
cdr3_length: 13
v_call: TRBV5-1
d_call: NA
j_call: TRBJ2-5
cdr3_aa: CASSLLRQETQYF
cdr3_nt: TGCGCCAGCAGCTTGTTGAGACAAGAGACCCAGTACTTC

clone_size: NA
cdr3_length: 13
v_call: TRBV6-5
d_call: NA
j_call: TRBJ2-1
cdr3_aa: CASSWGQHNEQFF
cdr3_nt: TGTGCCAGCAGTTGGGGACAACACAATGAGCAGTTCTTC

clone_size: NA
cdr3_length: 13
v_call: TRBV29-1
d_call: NA
j_call: TRBJ2-1
cdr3_aa: CSAEGDTHNEQFF
cdr3_nt: TGCAGCGCGGAGGGGGACACCCACAATGAGCAGTTCTTC

clone_size: NA
cdr3_length: 15
v_call: TRBV19
d_call: TRBD1
j_call: TRBJ1-5
cdr3_aa: CASSIRTGLYQPQHF
cdr3_nt: TGTGCCAGTAGTATTAGGACAGGGTTGTATCAGCCCCAGCATTTT

clone_size: NA
cdr3_length: 13
v_call: TRBV29-1
d_call: NA
j_call: TRBJ1-1
cdr3_aa: CSVTKTGNTEAFF
cdr3_nt: TGCAGCGTTACAAAGACAGGAAACACTGAAGCTTTCTTT

clone_size: NA
cdr3_length: 14
v_call: TRBV10-3
d_call: NA
j_call: TRBJ1-2
cdr3_aa: CAIRRTEDPYGYTF
cdr3_nt: TGTGCCATCAGGAGGACGGAAGATCCTTATGGCTACACCTTC

clone_size: once
cdr3_length: 14
v_call: TRBV6-5
d_call: TRBD2
j_call: TRBJ2-3
cdr3_aa: CASSSGGAPDTQYF
cdr3_nt: TGTGCCAGCAGCAGCGGGGGGGCCCCAGATACGCAGTATTTT

clone_size: few
cdr3_length: 14
v_call: TRBV20-1
d_call: NA
j_call: TRBJ2-3
cdr3_aa: CSANEGGRTDTQYF
cdr3_nt: TGCAGTGCTAATGAGGGGGGCCGCACAGATACGCAGTATTTT